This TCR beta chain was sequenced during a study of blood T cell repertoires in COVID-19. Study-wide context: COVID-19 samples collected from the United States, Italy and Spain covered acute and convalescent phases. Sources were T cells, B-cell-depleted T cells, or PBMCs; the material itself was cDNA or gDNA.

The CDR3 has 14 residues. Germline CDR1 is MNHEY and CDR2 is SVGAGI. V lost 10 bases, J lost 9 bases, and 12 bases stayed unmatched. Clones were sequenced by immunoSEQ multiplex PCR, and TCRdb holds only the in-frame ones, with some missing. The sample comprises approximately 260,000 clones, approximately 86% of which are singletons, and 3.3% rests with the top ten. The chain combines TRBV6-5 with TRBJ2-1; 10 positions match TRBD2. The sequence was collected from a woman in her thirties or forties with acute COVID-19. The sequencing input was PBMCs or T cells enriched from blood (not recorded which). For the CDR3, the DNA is TGTGCCACCAGGCCAGCGGGAGGGCGAGGTGAGCAGTTCTTC. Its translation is CATRPAGGRGEQFF.